This T cell receptor (beta chain) was found in a study of blood T cell repertoires in COVID-19. Across the whole study: Specimens from acute and convalescent COVID-19 originated in the United States, Italy and Spain. PBMCs, B-cell-depleted T cells, or T cells provided the cDNA or gDNA that made up the material.

Study processing details: Amplification of reference gene primers was used by the study to estimate nucleated cell counts. Repertoires were generated with immunoSEQ multiplex PCR, while TCRdb's copy carries only in-frame clones and drops some. The DNA gave D and trimming, while V, J and clone size come from that table. The table shows around 40,000 clones, with approximately 93% occurring only once. Germline trimming cut 4 bases from V and 7 bases from J; bases unmatched to any gene: 5. The CDR3 is 14 amino acids. Germline loops: CDR1 SNHLY, CDR2 FYNNEI. J is TRBJ2-1 and V is TRBV2; 9 positions agree with TRBD1. This TCR was recovered from a human donor with active COVID-19. The donor label of this sample is uncertain. Source material: peripheral blood. The CDR3 nucleotides are TGTGCCAGCAGTGGTAGACAGGGGGGGAATGAGCAGTTCTTC. This codes for CASSGRQGGNEQFF.